A selection of T cell receptor beta chains follows, all from one sample in a study of control samples from healthy donors and cancer patients. Sequencing was performed with immunoSEQ multiplex PCR; in TCRdb, only in-frame clones are kept and a portion is missing. The data show fewer than 120,000 clones, 88% seen once. Sequencing was carried out using PBMCs. The receptor set was obtained from an older woman with lung cancer. CDR3s include the opening cysteine and the closing phenylalanine or tryptophan. Fields, in order: V gene, J gene, clone size, D gene, CDR3 protein, CDR3 DNA. A D gene is named only where the DNA matches it firmly. Part of the rows lack a size; the others show once, few, many or a class for expanded clones.

V: TRBV18; J: TRBJ1-1; size: -; D: -; CDR3: CASSPQGEMNTEAFF; DNA: TGTGCCAGCTCACCACAGGGAGAGATGAACACTGAAGCTTTCTTT
V: TRBV18; J: TRBJ1-1; size: -; D: TRBD1; CDR3: CASSLFRTGGSGMNTEAFF; DNA: TGTGCCAGCTCACTATTTCGGACAGGGGGAAGCGGCATGAACACTGAAGCTTTCTTT
V: TRBV19; J: TRBJ1-5; size: -; D: TRBD1; CDR3: CASSPGQGRYSNQPQHF; DNA: TGTGCCAGTAGTCCGGGACAGGGACGCTATAGCAATCAGCCCCAGCATTTT
V: TRBV5-4; J: TRBJ1-3; size: -; D: TRBD1; CDR3: CASSVTGVGNTIYF; DNA: TGTGCCAGCAGCGTGACAGGGGTTGGAAACACCATATATTTT
V: TRBV7-9; J: TRBJ1-4; size: -; D: -; CDR3: CASSPPGGGTNEKLFF; DNA: TGTGCCAGCAGCCCCCCGGGTGGCGGAACTAATGAAAAACTGTTTTTT
V: TRBV4-2; J: TRBJ2-1; size: -; D: TRBD2; CDR3: CASSLDPGTSGHNEQFF; DNA: TGTGCCAGCAGCCTGGACCCCGGGACTAGCGGCCACAATGAGCAGTTCTTC
V: TRBV19; J: TRBJ1-1; size: few; D: -; CDR3: CASSILGNTEAFF; DNA: TGTGCCAGTAGTATATTGGGGAACACTGAAGCTTTCTTT
V: TRBV1; J: TRBJ2-1; size: once; D: -; CDR3: CTSSQDEQFF; DNA: TGCACCAGCAGCCAAGATGAGCAGTTCTTC
V: TRBV19; J: TRBJ1-5; size: -; D: -; CDR3: CASSSQGLHNNQPQHF; DNA: TGTGCCAGTAGTTCCCAGGGGCTGCATAACAATCAGCCCCAGCATTTT
V: TRBV5-1; J: TRBJ1-6; size: once; D: -; CDR3: CASSSYGTGNSPLHF; DNA: TGCGCCAGCAGCTCGTATGGGACGGGCAATTCACCCCTCCACTTT
V: TRBV6-2/TRBV6-3; J: TRBJ1-4; size: once; D: -; CDR3: CASSYPTYGTLSTNEKLFF; DNA: TGTGCCAGCAGTTACCCGACGTACGGTACGCTTTCAACTAATGAAAAACTGTTTTTT
V: TRBV10-3; J: TRBJ2-5; size: -; D: -; CDR3: CAISGRTEETQYF; DNA: TGTGCCATCAGTGGGAGGACAGAAGAGACCCAGTACTTC
V: TRBV11-3; J: TRBJ2-7; size: -; D: TRBD2; CDR3: CASSSPAGALYEQYF; DNA: TGTGCCAGCAGCTCCCCAGCGGGAGCCCTCTACGAGCAGTACTTC
V: TRBV3-1/TRBV3-2; J: TRBJ2-7; size: once; D: -; CDR3: CASSQGISGPYEQYF; DNA: TGTGCCAGCAGCCAAGGTATTAGCGGTCCCTACGAGCAGTACTTC
V: TRBV5-1; J: TRBJ1-1; size: few; D: TRBD1; CDR3: CASSFQLQGGTEAFF; DNA: TGCGCCAGCAGCTTCCAATTACAGGGGGGCACTGAAGCTTTCTTT
V: TRBV21-1; J: TRBJ1-5; size: -; D: -; CDR3: CASSRPGPLTGNQPQHF; DNA: TGTGCCAGCAGCCGCCCGGGTCCTCTCACGGGCAATCAGCCCCAGCATTTT
V: TRBV5-6; J: TRBJ2-7; size: few; D: TRBD1; CDR3: CASSPGDRPSLYEQYF; DNA: TGTGCCAGCAGCCCCGGGGACAGGCCTAGCCTCTACGAGCAGTACTTC
V: TRBV19; J: TRBJ2-7; size: -; D: TRBD1; CDR3: CASSGPGTGTYEQYF; DNA: TGTGCCAGTAGTGGACCCGGGACAGGGACCTACGAGCAGTACTTC
V: TRBV7-8; J: TRBJ2-7; size: -; D: -; CDR3: CASTQRTVAYEQYF; DNA: TGTGCCAGCACCCAACGGACAGTAGCCTACGAGCAGTACTTC
V: TRBV11-3; J: TRBJ2-7; size: -; D: TRBD1; CDR3: CASSPGQGQSYEQYF; DNA: TGTGCCAGCAGCCCCGGACAGGGCCAGTCCTACGAGCAGTACTTC
V: TRBV27; J: TRBJ1-1; size: few; D: -; CDR3: CASSSTIGMNTEAFF; DNA: TGTGCCAGCAGTTCTACAATTGGAATGAACACTGAAGCTTTCTTT
V: TRBV27; J: TRBJ1-1; size: -; D: -; CDR3: CASRPVIGRELNTEAFF; DNA: TGTGCCAGCAGACCCGTGATCGGCCGGGAACTGAACACTGAAGCTTTCTTT
V: TRBV7-8; J: TRBJ2-1; size: few; D: -; CDR3: CASSVGQGHGNEQFF; DNA: TGTGCCAGCAGCGTGGGGCAGGGCCACGGCAATGAGCAGTTCTTC
V: TRBV9; J: TRBJ1-6; size: -; D: -; CDR3: CASSDTGLRSPLHF; DNA: TGTGCCAGCAGCGATACAGGGTTAAGGTCACCCCTCCACTTT
V: TRBV11-2; J: TRBJ2-3; size: -; D: TRBD2; CDR3: CADSTNSGSTDTQYF; DNA: TGTGCCGATTCGACGAATAGCGGGAGCACAGATACGCAGTATTTT
V: TRBV12-3/TRBV12-4; J: TRBJ2-5; size: -; D: -; CDR3: CASSRGPRETQYF; DNA: TGTGCCAGCAGTCGGGGACCCCGCGAGACCCAGTACTTC
V: TRBV7-9; J: TRBJ2-3; size: once; D: -; CDR3: CASSTGTDYTYTDTQYF; DNA: TGTGCCAGCAGCACCGGGACGGACTATACTTACACAGATACGCAGTATTTT
V: TRBV19; J: TRBJ2-5; size: -; D: -; CDR3: CASGHTLRGETQYF; DNA: TGTGCGTCGGGACACACTCTGCGGGGGGAGACCCAGTACTTC
V: TRBV7-2; J: TRBJ2-2; size: -; D: TRBD2; CDR3: CASRRSGGANTGELFF; DNA: TGTGCCAGCAGACGGAGCGGGGGGGCCAACACCGGGGAGCTGTTTTTT
V: TRBV19; J: TRBJ2-2; size: -; D: TRBD1; CDR3: CASSRTGGAAGELFF; DNA: TGTGCCAGTAGCCGGACAGGGGGCGCCGCCGGGGAGCTGTTTTTT